Below are 15 T cell receptor beta chains sequenced from a single sample in a study of blood T cell repertoires in COVID-19. Measured with immunoSEQ multiplex PCR; TCRdb has only the in-frame clones, and not every one. Of about 110,000 clones detected, approximately 92% appear once; the ten largest clones hold roughly 32%. Source material: peripheral blood. These receptors came from a woman aged 80 or older with acute or convalescent COVID-19.

The chain links TRBV7-8 to TRBJ1-1; D call uncertain. Germline V gives CDR1 SGHVS, CDR2 FQNEAQ. The ends were cut back, 1 base at V and 0 bases at J, with 12 bases in the middle. The CDR3 is 16 amino acids. CDR3 DNA: TGTGCCAGCAGCTTAGTGGCTGGAGGTATGAACACTGAAGCTTTCTTT. Its protein is CASSLVAGGMNTEAFF.

The rearrangement joins TRBV7-2 to TRBJ2-1; the match to TRBD1 covers 9 bases. This CDR3 is 16 amino acids long. Trimming cost V 1 base and J 6 bases; bases outside gene matches: 7. Germline V CDR1 and CDR2: SGHTA, FQGNSA. The chain's CDR3 is CASSLVGTGSGNEQFF. The CDR3 coding sequence is TGTGCCAGCAGCTTAGTAGGGACAGGGTCTGGCAATGAGCAGTTCTTC.

The genes are TRBV5-1 and TRBJ1-3, with D possibly being TRBD1 (6 bases). This CDR3 comprises 16 residues. Between the trimmed V and J ends, which lost 1 base and 3 bases, there was a span of 14 bases. Germline-derived CDR1 and CDR2 are SGHRS and YFSETQ. CDR3: CASSLNLGAIGNTIYF. Here the CDR3 DNA reads TGCGCCAGCAGCTTGAATCTGGGGGCAATTGGAAACACCATATATTTT.

The chain joins TRBV28 to TRBJ2-3; unclear D gene. This CDR3 is 14 amino acids long. CDR1 MDHEN and CDR2 SYDVKM come from the germline V gene. V lost 5 bases, J lost 0 bases, and 9 bases lay in between. In DNA, the CDR3 is TGTGCCAGCAGTAAGTACTCCAGCACAGATACGCAGTATTTT. It codes for CASSKYSSTDTQYF. The entire variable domain, with the rest obtained from reference TRBV28 and TRBJ2-3, is as follows: DVKVTQSSRYLVKRTGEKVFLECVQDMDHENMFWYRQDPGLGLRLIYFSYDVKMKEKGDIPEGYSVSREKKERFSLILESASTNQTSMYLCASSKYSSTDTQYFGPGTRLTVL.

The J gene is TRBJ2-2, the V gene TRBV7-9, with 10 bases that match TRBD1. V trimming: 1 base; J trimming: 5 bases; junction bases outside the gene matches: 4. The V gene's germline CDR1 is SEHNR and CDR2 FQNEAQ (reference sequence). The CDR3 runs 16 residues. CDR3 DNA: TGTGCCAGCAGCTTAGGACAGGGGGCTGCGACCGGGGAGCTGTTTTTT. This gives the protein CASSLGQGAATGELFF.

The chain has TRBV7-2 and TRBJ1-1; D is unclear. This CDR3 is built from 14 residues. CDR1 is SGHTA, CDR2 FQGNSA, per germline. V was cut by 1 base and J by 1 base, with 7 bases left in between. CDR3 nucleotides: TGTGCCAGCAGCTTAGAGATCAGGAACACTGAAGCTTTCTTT. Amino acid sequence: CASSLEIRNTEAFF.

This clone occurred a few times. The J gene is TRBJ1-2, the V gene TRBV7-2, with 7 bases aligning to TRBD1. Trimming removed 5 bases from V and 0 bases from J; junction bases left unmatched: 9. The CDR3 length is 16 residues. Germline V gene lookup returns CDR1 SGHTA and CDR2 FQGNSA. CDR3 nucleotides: TGTGCCAGCAGCCCTGGGACAGCGACTACTAACTATGGCTACACCTTC. It yields the protein CASSPGTATTNYGYTF.

This rearrangement joins TRBV5-6 to TRBJ2-1; TRBD2 agrees at 10 bases. The V gene's germline CDR1 is SGHDT and CDR2 YYEEEE. The CDR3 extends over 17 amino acids. V lost 1 base, J lost 7 bases, and 11 bases stayed unmatched. CDR3 in DNA: TGTGCCAGCAGCTTGAAACTAGCGGGGTCTTCGAGGAATGAGCAGTTCTTC. Translated: CASSLKLAGSSRNEQFF.

This rearrangement joins TRBV4-2 to TRBJ2-3; 8 bases map to TRBD2. V lost 0 bases to trimming and J lost 2 bases; unmatched junction nucleotides: 10. CDR1 is LGHNA and CDR2 is YNFKEQ in the germline V gene. This CDR3 has 18 residues. CDR3 loop: CASSQEVLAGYDTDTQYF. The DNA of the CDR3 is TGTGCCAGCAGCCAAGAGGTTCTAGCGGGTTACGACACAGATACGCAGTATTTT.

There are a few counts of this clone. The chain combines TRBV6-2 or TRBV6-3 with TRBJ1-1, with 9 positions matching TRBD1. The J segment lost 0 bases and the V segment lost 6 bases, leaving 8 bases of the junction unmatched. The CDR3 sequence is 16 residues long. CDR1 MNHEY and CDR2 SVGEGT come from the germline V gene. The CDR3 reads CASSPWGQGMNTEAFF. The CDR3 bases are TGTGCCAGCAGCCCTTGGGGACAGGGCATGAACACTGAAGCTTTCTTT.

The chain has TRBV7-9 and TRBJ2-5; D might be TRBD1 (6 bases). CDR3 length: 17 amino acids. V lost 7 bases and J lost 2, with 23 bases in between. Germline lookup yields CDR1 SEHNR and CDR2 FQNEAQ (reference sequence). For the CDR3, the DNA is TGTGCCAGCAACCCTGCCAGGGGCGCGCGTCCACAAGAGACCCAGTACTTC. This translates into CASNPARGARPQETQYF. The variable domain in full, with the rest retrieved from reference TRBV7-9 and TRBJ2-5, is DTGVSQNPRHKITKRGQNVTFRCDPISEHNRLYWYRQTLGQGPEFLTYFQNEAQLEKSRLLSDRFSAERPKGSFSTLEIQRTEQGDSAMYLCASNPARGARPQETQYFGPGTRLLVL.

V is TRBV24-1 and J is TRBJ1-5; TRBD1 aligns across 11 bases. Germline loops: CDR1 KGHDR, CDR2 SFDVKD. V gave up 10 bases and J gave up 6 bases; unmatched junction bases: 4. The CDR3 has 13 residues. The CDR3 nucleotides read TGTGCCACAGGACAGGGGGCCGGTCAGCCCCAGCATTTT. Its translation: CATGQGAGQPQHF.

This clone was observed a handful of times. This chain links TRBV27 with TRBJ2-3, with TRBD2 matching 16 bases. The CDR3 contains 17 residues. With 6 bases clipped from V and 5 bases from J, the junction kept 8 bases outside the gene matches. Germline-derived CDR1 and CDR2 are MNHEY and SMNVEV (reference sequence). The CDR3 spells CASSLGLAGGRGDTQYF. CDR3 in DNA: TGTGCCAGCAGCTTGGGACTAGCGGGGGGGCGGGGAGATACGCAGTATTTT.

The chain employs TRBV6-5 and TRBJ1-1; no clear D. The CDR3 runs 15 residues. Trimming shortened V by 1 base and J by 0 bases, and 9 bases separated the two germline ends. CDR1 and CDR2 from the germline V gene are MNHEY and SVGAGI. The CDR3 is CASSYWAGMNTEAFF. CDR3 DNA sequence: TGTGCCAGCAGTTACTGGGCGGGGATGAACACTGAAGCTTTCTTT.

V usage is TRBV9 and J usage is TRBJ2-7, with 7 bases that match TRBD1. The junction had 3 bases not matched to a gene; V was cut back by 3 bases and J by 3 bases. The CDR3 is 13 amino acids. Germline V lookup: CDR1 SGDLS, CDR2 YYNGEE. CDR3 in amino acids: CASSAWDSYEQYF. Here the CDR3 DNA reads TGTGCCAGCAGCGCCTGGGACAGCTACGAGCAGTACTTC.